Here is one T cell receptor beta chain with its context. Its antigen is undetermined. Using immunoSEQ multiplex PCR, the repertoire was profiled, and TCRdb retains in-frame clones only, with some absent. The table includes millions of clones, around 95% detected once. The sample originates from a study of shared clonotypes between healthy human individuals. CDR1 ENHRY and CDR2 SYGVKD come from the germline V gene. The CDR3 spans 17 residues. V was pared by 5 bases and J by 5 bases, with 13 bases of the junction left unmatched. Study-wide results and limits: Although depth was large, rarefaction showed that sequencing of the sorted subsets was incomplete.

Both subsets, CD45RA+ naive and CD45RA-negative memory, were split from the CD4+ cells. The TCR comes from a man younger than 35 in good health. Sequencing was carried out using naive CD4+ T cells sorted from blood. The subset is: CD45RA+ positively selected. The J gene is TRBJ2-1, the V gene TRBV10-3, with TRBD1 matching 9 bases. CDR3 in amino acids: CAISPLKTDRGDNEQFF. The CDR3 coding sequence is TGTGCCATCAGTCCGCTCAAGACCGACAGGGGGGACAATGAGCAGTTCTTC.